A selection of T cell receptor beta chains follows, all from one sample in a study of Tregs in tolerant kidney transplant recipients. The method was immunoSEQ multiplex PCR; TCRdb's version includes in-frame clones alone and lacks a portion of them. The sample lists over 50,000 clones, around 83% occurring once. The sequencing sample was made of CD4+ T cells from blood. These receptors were collected from a human donor in good health. CDR3s include the opening cysteine and the closing phenylalanine or tryptophan. Each record gives: D gene, J gene, clone size, V gene, CDR3 protein, CDR3 DNA. The D gene is left open where the match is weak. Clone size is shown for a subset of rows, as once, few, many or a class of expanded clone.

d_gene: TRBD1; j_gene: TRBJ2-7; abundance: .; v_gene: TRBV12-5; CDR3aa: CASGFRPLGQASSYEQYF; CDR3nt: TGTGCTAGTGGTTTCCGACCCCTCGGACAGGCTAGCTCCTACGAGCAGTACTTC
d_gene: TRBD1; j_gene: TRBJ1-6; abundance: .; v_gene: TRBV19; CDR3aa: CASSTTTGELNSPLHF; CDR3nt: TGTGCCAGTAGTACCACGACAGGGGAATTGAATTCACCCCTCCACTTT
d_gene: .; j_gene: TRBJ1-4; abundance: .; v_gene: TRBV19; CDR3aa: CASSIGFSEKLFF; CDR3nt: TGTGCCAGTAGTATAGGGTTTTCTGAAAAACTGTTTTTT
d_gene: .; j_gene: TRBJ1-1; abundance: once; v_gene: TRBV29-1; CDR3aa: CSVEEGFTEAFF; CDR3nt: TGCAGCGTTGAAGAGGGTTTTACTGAAGCTTTCTTT
d_gene: .; j_gene: TRBJ1-1; abundance: .; v_gene: TRBV6-1; CDR3aa: CASSLGTLNTEAFF; CDR3nt: TGTGCCAGCAGTTTGGGGACCTTGAACACTGAAGCTTTCTTT
d_gene: .; j_gene: TRBJ1-2; abundance: once; v_gene: TRBV5-1; CDR3aa: CASSLGRDYGYTF; CDR3nt: TGCGCCAGCAGCTTGGGCAGGGACTATGGCTACACCTTC
d_gene: .; j_gene: TRBJ2-5; abundance: few; v_gene: TRBV18; CDR3aa: CASSPGSGGLQETQYF; CDR3nt: TGTGCCAGCTCACCAGGGTCAGGAGGACTCCAAGAGACCCAGTACTTC
d_gene: .; j_gene: TRBJ2-7; abundance: .; v_gene: TRBV4-1; CDR3aa: CASSQGLPGLEQYF; CDR3nt: TGCGCCAGCAGCCAAGGTCTGCCGGGTCTCGAGCAGTACTTC
d_gene: .; j_gene: TRBJ1-2; abundance: .; v_gene: TRBV6-5; CDR3aa: CASSYSRWHGYTF; CDR3nt: TGTGCCAGCAGTTACTCGAGGTGGCATGGCTACACCTTC
d_gene: .; j_gene: TRBJ1-5; abundance: .; v_gene: TRBV9; CDR3aa: CASSVDSGSEPQHF; CDR3nt: TGTGCCAGCAGCGTAGATTCCGGTTCTGAGCCCCAGCATTTT
d_gene: .; j_gene: TRBJ1-1; abundance: once; v_gene: TRBV5-4; CDR3aa: CASSRINRETTDEAFF; CDR3nt: TGTGCCAGCAGCCGAATAAACAGGGAGACAACGGATGAAGCTTTCTTT
d_gene: TRBD2; j_gene: TRBJ2-7; abundance: .; v_gene: TRBV2; CDR3aa: CASREGLAGGPTSYEQYF; CDR3nt: TGTGCCAGCAGGGAAGGACTAGCGGGAGGACCCACCTCCTACGAGCAGTACTTC
d_gene: TRBD1; j_gene: TRBJ1-2; abundance: .; v_gene: TRBV18; CDR3aa: CASSPPGDSKNYGYTF; CDR3nt: TGTGCCAGCTCACCACCGGGGGACAGCAAGAACTATGGCTACACCTTC
d_gene: .; j_gene: TRBJ2-5; abundance: .; v_gene: TRBV13; CDR3aa: CASSLGGAQGKTQYF; CDR3nt: TGTGCCAGCAGCCTCGGCGGGGCCCAAGGGAAGACCCAGTACTTC
d_gene: TRBD2; j_gene: TRBJ2-2; abundance: .; v_gene: TRBV5-5; CDR3aa: CASRTKWTSGTTGELFF; CDR3nt: TGTGCCAGCAGAACCAAGTGGACTAGCGGGACCACCGGGGAGCTGTTTTTT
d_gene: .; j_gene: TRBJ2-7; abundance: .; v_gene: TRBV28; CDR3aa: CASRKAGYEQYF; CDR3nt: TGTGCCAGCAGAAAAGCAGGGTACGAGCAGTACTTC
d_gene: .; j_gene: TRBJ2-3; abundance: .; v_gene: TRBV29-1; CDR3aa: CSVEDLVLAGDTQYF; CDR3nt: TGCAGCGTTGAGGACCTCGTACTAGCCGGAGATACGCAGTATTTT
d_gene: .; j_gene: TRBJ1-6; abundance: few; v_gene: TRBV4-1; CDR3aa: CASSQEEGRDNSPLHF; CDR3nt: TGCGCCAGCAGCCAAGAAGAAGGCAGGGATAATTCACCCCTCCACTTT
d_gene: TRBD1; j_gene: TRBJ1-2; abundance: .; v_gene: TRBV4-3; CDR3aa: CASSRTGVDGYTF; CDR3nt: TGCGCCAGCAGCAGAACAGGGGTTGACGGCTACACCTTC
d_gene: .; j_gene: TRBJ1-4; abundance: .; v_gene: TRBV5-4; CDR3aa: CASSTHSAYNEKLFF; CDR3nt: TGTGCCAGCAGCACACATTCGGCCTATAATGAAAAACTGTTTTTT
d_gene: .; j_gene: TRBJ1-2; abundance: .; v_gene: TRBV25-1; CDR3aa: CASSESRTDQCYTF; CDR3nt: TGTGCCAGCAGTGAATCCAGGACCGACCAATGCTACACCTTC
d_gene: TRBD1; j_gene: TRBJ1-5; abundance: few; v_gene: TRBV5-1; CDR3aa: CASSPGTGGLPVEPQHF; CDR3nt: TGCGCCAGCAGTCCCGGGACAGGGGGTCTCCCCGTCGAGCCCCAGCATTTT
d_gene: TRBD1; j_gene: TRBJ1-2; abundance: medium-sized; v_gene: TRBV29-1; CDR3aa: CSGGQGDYGYTF; CDR3nt: TGCAGCGGGGGACAGGGAGACTATGGCTACACCTTC
d_gene: .; j_gene: TRBJ2-5; abundance: .; v_gene: TRBV7-2; CDR3aa: CASSFPILKTQYF; CDR3nt: TGTGCCAGCAGCTTCCCAATTCTTAAGACCCAGTACTTC
d_gene: .; j_gene: TRBJ1-2; abundance: .; v_gene: TRBV5-1; CDR3aa: CASSFLAGLYGYTF; CDR3nt: TGTGCCAGCAGCTTTCTCGCGGGACTCTATGGCTACACCTTC
d_gene: TRBD1; j_gene: TRBJ2-1; abundance: .; v_gene: TRBV23-1; CDR3aa: CASSLNGQGGGSEQFF; CDR3nt: TGCGCCAGCAGTCTTAATGGACAGGGGGGAGGGAGTGAGCAGTTCTTC
d_gene: .; j_gene: TRBJ2-7; abundance: .; v_gene: TRBV5-1; CDR3aa: CASSLVSSGAYEQYF; CDR3nt: TGCGCCAGCAGCTTGGTGTCTAGTGGGGCCTACGAGCAGTACTTC
d_gene: .; j_gene: TRBJ2-3; abundance: .; v_gene: TRBV19; CDR3aa: CASRPAATDTQYF; CDR3nt: TGTGCCAGTAGGCCCGCGGCCACAGATACGCAGTATTTT
d_gene: .; j_gene: TRBJ1-1; abundance: .; v_gene: TRBV5-4; CDR3aa: CASSSPDGGETEAFF; CDR3nt: TGTGCCAGCAGCTCCCCCGATGGGGGCGAAACTGAAGCTTTCTTT
d_gene: .; j_gene: TRBJ2-5; abundance: .; v_gene: TRBV19; CDR3aa: CASSIDKETQYF; CDR3nt: TGTGCCAGTAGTATAGATAAAGAGACCCAGTACTTC
d_gene: .; j_gene: TRBJ2-3; abundance: few; v_gene: TRBV10-3; CDR3aa: CATEAGDTDTQYF; CDR3nt: TGTGCCACAGAAGCAGGGGACACAGATACGCAGTATTTT
d_gene: TRBD1; j_gene: TRBJ1-6; abundance: .; v_gene: TRBV2; CDR3aa: CASSRQGPPLHF; CDR3nt: TGTGCCAGCAGTCGACAGGGGCCGCCCCTCCACTTT
d_gene: .; j_gene: TRBJ1-3; abundance: .; v_gene: TRBV7-2; CDR3aa: CASSLITGNTIYF; CDR3nt: TGTGCCAGCAGCTTGATTACTGGAAACACCATATATTTT
d_gene: .; j_gene: TRBJ2-7; abundance: .; v_gene: TRBV4-3; CDR3aa: CASSQGSPGGEQYF; CDR3nt: TGCGCCAGCAGCCAAGGATCCCCGGGCGGAGAGCAGTACTTC
d_gene: TRBD1; j_gene: TRBJ1-6; abundance: .; v_gene: TRBV19; CDR3aa: CASQQGRDNSPLHF; CDR3nt: TGTGCCAGCCAACAGGGGAGGGATAATTCACCCCTCCACTTT
d_gene: TRBD2; j_gene: TRBJ2-2; abundance: .; v_gene: TRBV29-1; CDR3aa: CSVARLAGGSRGSGELFF; CDR3nt: TGCAGCGTTGCCAGGTTAGCGGGAGGGTCCCGAGGCTCCGGGGAGCTGTTTTTT
d_gene: .; j_gene: TRBJ2-5; abundance: few; v_gene: TRBV5-1; CDR3aa: CASKESGGLLETQYF; CDR3nt: TGCGCCAGCAAGGAGTCGGGGGGCTTACTAGAGACCCAGTACTTC
d_gene: TRBD1; j_gene: TRBJ2-1; abundance: .; v_gene: TRBV19; CDR3aa: CASSARTGDSYNEQFF; CDR3nt: TGTGCCAGTAGTGCCCGGACAGGTGACTCCTACAATGAGCAGTTCTTC
d_gene: .; j_gene: TRBJ2-5; abundance: .; v_gene: TRBV5-1; CDR3aa: CASSWALGGPETQYF; CDR3nt: TGCGCCAGCAGCTGGGCGCTGGGGGGCCCAGAGACCCAGTACTTC
d_gene: .; j_gene: TRBJ1-1; abundance: .; v_gene: TRBV12-5; CDR3aa: CASGLRGGTEAFF; CDR3nt: TGTGCTAGTGGTTTACGGGGGGGGACTGAAGCTTTCTTT
d_gene: .; j_gene: TRBJ1-4; abundance: .; v_gene: TRBV4-1; CDR3aa: CASSQLRGEKLFF; CDR3nt: TGCGCCAGCAGCCAGCTGCGGGGCGAAAAACTGTTTTTT
d_gene: TRBD1; j_gene: TRBJ1-2; abundance: few; v_gene: TRBV7-8; CDR3aa: CASSTPRGQGDNGYTF; CDR3nt: TGTGCCAGCAGCACCCCACGGGGGCAGGGGGATAATGGCTACACCTTC